These 23 T cell receptor beta chains share one sample of origin, sequenced in a study of blood T cells in healthy people across ages. The use of a sample-barcoded 5' primer and a J-beta primer mix characterized a second PCR of roughly 7 to 11 cycles. MiXCR, applied by TCRdb to the 5' RACE reads, yields one record per CDR3 protein. The data hold 790,000 or so distinct CDR3 sequences, with 46% observed a single time. Input material: blood. The receptor source for this set is an older man in good health.

Comment on this clonotype: A much larger clone sits a single nucleotide away, making a read error possible. V is TRBV4-3 and J is TRBJ2-7; TRBD1 agrees at 7 bases. The CDR3 is 14 amino acids. Germline lookup yields CDR1 LGHNA and CDR2 YSLEER. CDR3: CASSPGTASYEHYF. The CDR3 DNA sequence: TGCGCCAGCAGCCCCGGGACAGCCTCCTACGAGCACTACTTC.

Worth noting for this clonotype: At one end the junction does not follow the germline gene, possibly because of a read error. The chain employs TRBV25-1 and TRBJ2-3; TRBD2 matches at 8 bases. CDR1 MGHDK and CDR2 SYGVNS come from the germline V gene. There are 17 residues in the CDR3. CDR3 nucleotide sequence: TGTGTCAGCAGTGCCCCCCGTCGAGCGGGGGTCACAGATACGCAGTATTTT. Translating gives CVSSAPRRAGVTDTQYF.

The V gene is TRBV29-1, the J gene TRBJ1-1; D not certain. V lost 5 bases and J 0 bases, leaving 10 bases between the germline ends. The CDR3 consists of 13 residues. Germline V gene lookup returns CDR1 SQVTM and CDR2 ANQGSEA. In nucleotides, the CDR3 is TGCAGCGTTAACTGGGGTTTGAACACTGAAGCTTTCTTT. Amino acids: CSVNWGLNTEAFF.

There are a few counts of this clonotype. The V and J genes are TRBV25-1 and TRBJ2-3; the D gene could be TRBD1 or TRBD2 (5 bases each). The CDR3 contains 17 residues. Trimming stripped 2 bases from V and 3 bases from J, with 18 bases between. Germline V CDR1 and CDR2: MGHDK, SYGVNS. CDR3 in amino acids: CASSEASGGSVTDTQYF. DNA of the CDR3: TGTGCCAGCAGTGAAGCGTCTGGGGGTAGCGTGACAGATACGCAGTATTTT.

This clonotype has a count of ten or more. This sequence joins TRBV7-2 and TRBJ2-7; TRBD2 agrees at 13 bases. CDR3 length: 16 residues. With V trimmed by 3 bases and J by 5 bases, 7 bases remained unmatched. Germline values: CDR1 SGHTA, CDR2 FQGNSA. The CDR3 sequence: CASSLRTSGSHNEQYF. CDR3 coding DNA: TGTGCCAGCAGCTTGAGGACTAGCGGGAGTCATAACGAGCAGTACTTC.

This clonotype occurred a few times. The chain is built from TRBV12-3 or TRBV12-4 and TRBJ2-3, with 7 bases that match TRBD2. The CDR3 contains 14 residues. The J segment lost 1 base and the V segment lost 8 bases, leaving 6 bases of the junction unmatched. CDR3 protein: CASHGAGGTDTQYF. CDR3 coding DNA: TGTGCCAGCCATGGGGCGGGGGGCACAGATACGCAGTATTTT.

V gene TRBV27 combines with J gene TRBJ1-1, with TRBD1 as a possible D gene (6 bases). The CDR3 has 15 amino acids. V lost 5 bases and J 1 base, leaving 14 bases between the germline ends. Per the germline V gene, CDR1 is MNHEY and CDR2 is SMNVEV (reference sequence). The CDR3 DNA reads as TGTGCCAGCAGTCCACAGGGACTAGCGAACACTGAAGCTTTCTTT. Translating it yields CASSPQGLANTEAFF.

This rearrangement joins TRBV5-1 to TRBJ2-7; D is perhaps TRBD1 (6 bases). The CDR3 runs to 14 residues. V shed 4 bases and J shed 7 bases, with 18 bases lying between them. The germline V gene has CDR1 SGHRS and CDR2 YFSETQ. The CDR3 is CASSQRTAYNEQYF. The CDR3 DNA reads as TGCGCCAGCAGCCAGAGGACAGCATACAATGAGCAGTACTTC.

A word on this clonotype: Sequence at one end of the junction differs from germline and may be a read error. As DNA, the CDR3 is TGTGCCAGCAGCTTAGCGGGAGCGACCCTCAGCACAGATGCGCAGTATTTT. This sequence encodes CASSLAGATLSTDAQYF. This chain uses TRBV7-8 with TRBJ2-3, with a weak D call TRBD2 (5 bases). This CDR3 is built from 17 residues. Germline V gives CDR1 SGHVS, CDR2 FQNEAQ.

This clonotype was counted at least ten times. The chain recombines TRBV10-3 with TRBJ2-7; D perhaps matches TRBD2 (6 bases). The CDR3 has 15 amino acids. V gave up 8 bases and J gave up 4 bases, with 21 bases separating them. Looked up from germline, CDR1 is ENHRY and CDR2 is SYGVKD. The CDR3 coding sequence is TGTGCCATCGGGATGGGAGCGGGTGCAAGGTACGAGCAGTACTTC. Amino acids: CAIGMGAGARYEQYF.

Comment on this clonotype: Germline is not matched at one junction end, which may reflect a read error. The chain combines TRBV10-2 with TRBJ2-2; D remains ambiguous. The CDR3 spans 13 residues. Germline values: CDR1 WSHSY, CDR2 SAAADI. This CDR3 reads CANSHSLTGELFF. The CDR3 DNA reads TGCGCCAACAGTCACTCTCTAACCGGGGAGCTGTTTTTT.

This clonotype was observed once. Possible read error: a much larger clone is one base away. This rearrangement joins TRBV29-1 to TRBJ2-5; 7 bases match TRBD2. This CDR3 has 13 amino acids. The V segment lost 3 bases and the J segment 11 bases; nucleotides outside the gene matches: 12. Looked up from germline, CDR1 is SQVTM and CDR2 is ANQGSEA. DNA of the CDR3: TGCAGCGTTGACGGCCAGGGAGGGGATGAGCAGTACTTC. This translates into CSVDGQGGDEQYF.

This chain joins TRBV5-1 and TRBJ2-7, with 14 bases lining up with TRBD2. The CDR3 has 16 residues. With V trimmed by 7 bases and J by 10 bases, 16 bases remained unmatched. Germline assignment: CDR1 SGHRS and CDR2 YFSETQ. CDR3 coding DNA: TGCGCCAGCGGCCCTGTCGGCGGGACTAGCGGGGGTCCCCAGTACTTC. It translates to CASGPVGGTSGGPQYF. The whole variable domain, filled in from reference TRBV5-1 and TRBJ2-7, reads KAGVTQTPRYLIKTRGQQVTLSCSPISGHRSVSWYQQTPGQGLQFLFEYFSETQRNKGNFPGRFSGRQFSNSRSEMNVSTLELGDSALYLCASGPVGGTSGGPQYFGPGTRLTVT.

This clonotype was observed a few times. The rearrangement uses TRBV12-3 or TRBV12-4 and TRBJ1-2; 11 nucleotides align to TRBD1. V lost 6 bases, J lost 7 bases, and 7 bases stayed unmatched. The CDR3 consists of 14 residues. CDR3 protein: CASRQGTGGVGYTF. The DNA of the CDR3 is TGTGCCAGCAGACAAGGGACAGGGGGGGTTGGCTACACCTTC.

V is TRBV9 and J is TRBJ2-3; TRBD2 might be the D (6 bases). The length of the CDR3 is 14 residues. Germline V gene sequence: CDR1 SGDLS, CDR2 YYNGEE. V gave up 7 bases and J gave up 2 bases, with 14 bases separating them. CDR3 DNA sequence: TGTGCCAGCCGTTCCGGGGGTAACACAGATACGCAGTATTTT. As protein: CASRSGGNTDTQYF.

This clonotype occurred a few times. CDR3 residues: CSAFSPGTPSYEQYF. The CDR3 DNA sequence: TGCAGTGCTTTCAGTCCCGGGACACCCTCCTACGAGCAGTACTTC. The chain uses TRBV20-1 and TRBJ2-7, with D possibly being TRBD1 (6 bases). Germline values: CDR1 DFQATT, CDR2 SNEGSKA (reference sequence). V lost 5 bases, J lost 0 bases, and 17 bases lay in between. The CDR3 spans 15 residues.

The sample holds many counts of this clonotype. The rearrangement joins TRBV27 to TRBJ1-4, with a weak D call TRBD1 (5 bases). V was trimmed by 5 bases and J by 7 bases, leaving 11 bases between them. CDR1 and CDR2 from the germline V gene are MNHEY and SMNVEV (reference sequence). The CDR3 length is 13 residues. In DNA, the CDR3 is TGTGCCAGCAGTACGACAGACGGTGAAAAACTGTTTTTT. Amino acid sequence: CASSTTDGEKLFF.

This clonotype showed up just a few times. The chain links TRBV29-1 to TRBJ2-3, with a possible D match to TRBD2 (6 bases). The CDR3 extends over 13 amino acids. The ends were cut back, 3 bases at V and 6 bases at J, with 13 bases in the middle. Germline-derived CDR1 and CDR2 are SQVTM and ANQGSEA. The CDR3: CSVDGLGRDTQYF. DNA of the CDR3: TGCAGCGTTGACGGGCTTGGGAGGGATACGCAGTATTTT.

This sequence joins TRBV9 and TRBJ1-5; D not certain. CDR1 is SGDLS, CDR2 YYNGEE, per germline. V shed 6 bases and J shed 4 bases, with 17 bases lying between them. The CDR3 consists of 15 residues. The CDR3 DNA is TGTGCCAGCAACCCCGACGGGTCGAGGAATCAGCCCCAGCATTTT. Its protein is CASNPDGSRNQPQHF.

The chain carries TRBV11-1 and TRBJ2-7; 8 nucleotides align to TRBD2. The CDR3 consists of 16 residues. Trimming removed 0 bases from V and 2 bases from J; junction bases left unmatched: 6. Germline V CDR1 and CDR2: SGHAT, FQDESV (reference sequence). The CDR3 sequence is CASSLAGRAGTYEQYF. The CDR3 nucleotides read TGTGCCAGCAGCTTAGCCGGGAGGGCAGGGACCTACGAGCAGTACTTC.

This chain connects TRBV16 to TRBJ1-2; D ambiguous. Per germline, CDR1 KGHSY and CDR2 FQNENV. With 2 bases removed from V and 4 bases from J, the gap between germline ends came to 11 bases. This CDR3 is built from 14 residues. This CDR3 is CASSQTASSYGYTF. CDR3 nucleotides: TGTGCCAGCAGCCAAACCGCTTCCTCCTATGGCTACACCTTC. The variable domain in full, completed from reference TRBV16 and TRBJ1-2, reads GEEVAQTPKHLVRGEGQKAKLYCAPIKGHSYVFWYQQVLKNEFKFLISFQNENVFDETGMPKERFSAKCLPNSPCSLEIQATKLEDSAVYFCASSQTASSYGYTFGSGTRLTVV.

Ten or more counts support this clonotype. In nucleotides, the CDR3 is TGTGCCAGCAGTCACCCTAACTATGGCTACACCTTC. It is translated as CASSHPNYGYTF. The V gene is TRBV12-3 or TRBV12-4, the J gene TRBJ1-2, with D uncertain. V lost 5 bases and J 0 bases, leaving 4 bases between the germline ends. There are 12 residues in the CDR3.

This clonotype was recorded at least ten times. The J gene is TRBJ1-5, the V gene TRBV12-3 or TRBV12-4; 7 nucleotides agree with TRBD1. There are 14 residues in the CDR3. The V and J ends lost 6 bases and 4 bases, in that order; junction bases with no gene match: 6. The CDR3: CASSSTGLNQPQHF. CDR3 coding DNA: TGTGCCAGCAGCTCGACAGGGCTGAATCAGCCCCAGCATTTT.